These 23 T cell receptor beta chains originate from one sample sequenced in a study of vaccination and CD4 T cells after COVID-19. Researchers used the Oncomine TCR Beta short-read assay to sequence DNA from cultured CD4+ T cells. TCRdb ran MiXCR on the PCR reads and lists one entry per CDR3 protein. Among about 12,000 distinct CDR3 sequences listed, less than 40% were seen once. No antigens are known for them. Indicated treatment: roughly 11-day PBMC culture with coronavirus spike peptide pools or control peptides (ViraFEST assay). Sequenced sample: cultured CD4+ T cells from blood. The receptors come from a human donor with COVID-19.

The chain links TRBV12-3 or TRBV12-4 to TRBJ2-5; TRBD2 agrees at 8 bases. This CDR3 region has 15 residues. J was trimmed by 1 base and V by 5 bases; bases with no gene match: 6. Here the CDR3 reads CASSPYGGGQETQYF. The DNA for the CDR3 is TGTGCCAGCAGTCCTTACGGGGGGGGCCAAGAGACCCAGTACTTC.

This clonotype was seen a few times. The chain joins TRBV7-2 to TRBJ2-6; D unclear. This CDR3 region has 16 residues. The V gene's germline CDR1 is SGHTA and CDR2 FQGNSA. V lost 5 bases, J lost 1 base, and 12 bases lay in between. CDR3: CASSQPPISGANVLTF. The CDR3 DNA sequence: TGTGCCAGCAGCCAACCCCCCATTTCTGGGGCCAACGTCCTGACTTTC. The variable domain in full, completed from reference TRBV7-2 and TRBJ2-6, reads GAGVSQSPSNKVTEKGKDVELRCDPISGHTALYWYRQSLGQGLEFLIYFQGNSAPDKSGLPSDRFSAERTGGSVSTLTIQRTQQEDSAVYLCASSQPPISGANVLTFGAGSRLTVL.

In its sample, this clonotype ranks as medium-sized. The chain uses TRBV20-1 and TRBJ1-2, with 12 bases matching TRBD1. Germline CDR1 is DFQATT and CDR2 is SNEGSKA (reference sequence). V shed 5 bases and J 2 bases; nucleotides not matched to a gene: 3. The CDR3 totals 14 residues. The DNA of the CDR3 is TGCAGTGCTCCCGGGACAGGGGGCAACTATGGCTACACCTTC. Translation: CSAPGTGGNYGYTF.

The V call is TRBV20-1, the J call TRBJ1-6, with D uncertain. Trimming stripped 0 bases from V and 9 bases from J, with 6 bases between. There are 12 residues in the CDR3. The germline CDR1 and CDR2 sequences are DFQATT and SNEGSKA (reference sequence). CDR3 sequence reads: CSARDRSSPLHF. The DNA of the CDR3 is TGCAGTGCTAGAGATCGGAGTTCACCCCTCCACTTT.

The rearrangement uses TRBV20-1 and TRBJ2-5, with 7 nucleotides matching TRBD2. V gave up 3 bases and J gave up 3 bases; unmatched junction bases: 7. This CDR3 region has 14 residues. CDR1 is DFQATT and CDR2 is SNEGSKA in the germline V gene (reference sequence). The chain's CDR3 is CSASPLAVKETQYF. The CDR3 DNA follows: TGCAGTGCTAGTCCCCTAGCGGTAAAAGAGACCCAGTACTTC.

This clonotype has just a few counts. The chain uses TRBV6-1 and TRBJ2-7; 8 bases are a match to TRBD2. The CDR3 has 13 amino acids. Germline loops: CDR1 MNHNS, CDR2 SASEGT. V gave up 7 bases and J gave up 3 bases; unmatched junction bases: 5. For the CDR3, the DNA is TGTGCCAGCACCCCCAGCGGGGGCTACGAGCAGTACTTC. Amino acid sequence: CASTPSGGYEQYF.

The chain recombines TRBV19 with TRBJ1-5; 10 bases are a match to TRBD1. This CDR3 has 17 amino acids. V dropped 0 bases and J dropped 4; count of bases not matched to a gene: 6. Germline V gives CDR1 LNHDA, CDR2 SQIVND (reference sequence). The CDR3 loop reads CASSIDSRQGANQPQHF. CDR3 DNA sequence: TGTGCCAGTAGTATAGATTCCCGACAGGGGGCTAATCAGCCCCAGCATTTT.

The gene calls are TRBV12-3 or TRBV12-4 and TRBJ2-4, with TRBD2 matching 12 bases. J gave up 9 bases and V 1 base, and 7 bases lay outside the gene matches. This CDR3 region has 16 residues. The CDR3 loop is CASSLVLGTSGPIQYF. DNA of the CDR3: TGTGCCAGCAGTTTAGTGTTGGGGACTAGCGGGCCCATTCAGTACTTC.

In its sample, this clonotype was seen a few times. The V gene is TRBV20-1, the J gene TRBJ1-2, with 9 nucleotides matching TRBD1. This CDR3 contains 13 residues. Germline-derived CDR1 and CDR2 are DFQATT and SNEGSKA (reference sequence). V gave up 5 bases and J gave up 8 bases; unmatched junction bases: 9. CDR3 sequence reads: CSAGTGNFGGYTF. The CDR3 nucleotides are TGCAGTGCTGGGACAGGGAATTTTGGAGGCTACACCTTC.

This clonotype has a handful of counts. This rearrangement joins TRBV25-1 to TRBJ2-7; TRBD1 aligns across 9 bases. The J segment lost 5 bases and the V segment lost 4 bases, leaving 6 bases of the junction unmatched. Germline-derived CDR1 and CDR2 are MGHDK and SYGVNS. CDR3 size: 14 residues. CDR3 nucleotides: TGTGCCAGCAGTGGGGGACAGGGAGGAAACGAGCAGTACTTC. It codes for CASSGGQGGNEQYF.

The chain joins TRBV6-5 to TRBJ1-4; unclear D gene. Germline V CDR1 and CDR2: MNHEY, SVGAGI. V gave up 3 bases and J gave up 0 bases, with 8 bases separating them. The length of the CDR3 is 15 residues. The CDR3, as DNA: TGTGCCAGCAGTTATTCAGTGGCAACTAATGAAAAACTGTTTTTT. Protein sequence: CASSYSVATNEKLFF.

This clonotype was seen a single time. The V and J genes are TRBV11-2 and TRBJ1-5; D is unresolved. The germline gives CDR1 SGHAT, CDR2 FQNNGV. Trimming shortened V by 5 bases and J by 0 bases, and 8 bases separated the two germline ends. CDR3 length: 14 amino acids. The CDR3 DNA follows: TGTGCCAGCAGCCTATCTCATAGCAATCAGCCCCAGCATTTT. Protein: CASSLSHSNQPQHF.

Notes on this clonotype: One end of the junction does not line up with germline, which may come from a read error. This rearrangement joins TRBV6-2 or TRBV6-3 to TRBJ2-1; D remains ambiguous. The germline CDR1 and CDR2 sequences are MNHEY and SVGEGT. The CDR3 has 11 amino acids. CDR3 amino acids: CASSTYTEQFF. For the CDR3, the DNA is TGTGCCAGCAGTACCTACACTGAGCAGTTCTTC.

The V gene is TRBV18, the J gene TRBJ2-7; TRBD1 agrees at 9 bases. The CDR3 contains 14 residues. V was pared by 6 bases and J by 6 bases, with 9 bases of the junction left unmatched. Germline V gene data show CDR1 as KGHSH and CDR2 as LQKENI. The CDR3 DNA is TGTGCCAGCTCCCGGACAGGGGCCTTCCCCGAGCAGTACTTC. It encodes CASSRTGAFPEQYF. Based on the CDR3 plus reference TRBV18 and TRBJ2-7, the full variable domain is NAGVMQNPRHLVRRRGQEARLRCSPMKGHSHVYWYRQLPEEGLKFMVYLQKENIIDESGMPKERFSAEFPKEGPSILRIQQVVRGDSAAYFCASSRTGAFPEQYFGPGTRLTVT.

The J gene is TRBJ2-5, the V gene TRBV6-5; 11 bases are a match to TRBD2. The V gene's germline CDR1 is MNHEY and CDR2 SVGAGI. V lost 2 bases to trimming and J lost 7 bases; unmatched junction nucleotides: 9. The CDR3 is 16 amino acids. The CDR3 bases are TGTGCCAGCAGTTACGCGACTAGCGGGGCTGAGGGGACCCAGTACTTC. It encodes CASSYATSGAEGTQYF.

This clonotype was counted only a few times. This CDR3 reads CASSLVGGRGREETQYF. The CDR3 nucleotides are TGTGCCAGCAGCTTAGTCGGAGGCAGGGGGCGAGAAGAGACCCAGTACTTC. The chain joins TRBV11-3 to TRBJ2-5, with 8 bases fitting TRBD1. The CDR3 spans 17 residues. The trim removed 1 base at V and 3 bases at J, leaving 10 bases unmatched. The germline CDR1 and CDR2 sequences are SGHNT and YENEEA.

There are a few counts of this clonotype. The chain uses TRBV5-1 and TRBJ2-3; D gene unclear. CDR3 length: 16 residues. Germline V lookup: CDR1 SGHRS, CDR2 YFSETQ. Trimming took off 5 bases at V and 2 bases at J, with 18 bases between the two ends. The CDR3 reads CASRLGAAATTDTQYF. CDR3 coding DNA: TGCGCCAGCAGGCTCGGTGCGGCCGCTACCACAGATACGCAGTATTTT.

This chain uses TRBV7-2 with TRBJ2-7; 9 bases fit TRBD1. The V and J ends lost 5 bases and 3 bases, in that order; junction bases with no gene match: 11. The germline V gene encodes CDR1 SGHTA and CDR2 FQGNSA. CDR3 length equals 16 residues. CDR3 sequence: CASSLGRGTGLYEQYF. In DNA, the CDR3 is TGTGCCAGCAGCCTAGGACGCGGGACAGGGCTCTACGAGCAGTACTTC.

This sequence joins TRBV9 and TRBJ1-6; a possible D gene is TRBD1 (5 bases). V was shortened by 3 bases and J by 7 bases, with 17 bases between the two germline ends. Germline loops: CDR1 SGDLS, CDR2 YYNGEE. The CDR3 runs 16 residues. The CDR3 loop is CASSATLSGGNSPLHF. The CDR3 DNA reads TGTGCCAGCAGCGCTACCTTGTCGGGGGGAAATTCACCCCTCCACTTT.

In this sample, this clonotype turned up a few times. The CDR3 spells CASSYPGTPSTEAFF. CDR3 in DNA: TGTGCCAGCAGTTACCCCGGGACACCAAGCACTGAAGCTTTCTTT. The chain has TRBV6-5 and TRBJ1-1, with a tentative D call TRBD1 (6 bases). CDR1 and CDR2 from the germline V gene are MNHEY and SVGAGI. The V and J ends lost 2 bases and 4 bases respectively, with 14 bases between them. The CDR3 is 15 amino acids.

This clonotype was seen a few times. The rearrangement uses TRBV29-1 and TRBJ1-2, with a weak D call TRBD1 (5 bases). CDR3 length equals 15 residues. Trimming removed 2 bases at V and 4 bases at J, with 17 bases between. The V gene's germline CDR1 is SQVTM and CDR2 ANQGSEA. The CDR3 region has the DNA TGCAGCGTTGAAAAATCGACAGTCAGCGGCTATGGCTACACCTTC. Residues: CSVEKSTVSGYGYTF.

This clonotype was detected only once. This chain joins TRBV11-2 and TRBJ2-5; tentative D call: TRBD2 (5 bases). Per germline, CDR1 SGHAT and CDR2 FQNNGV. The V end lost 4 bases, the J end lost 4 bases, and 16 bases lay between the germline ends. The CDR3 length is 15 residues. CDR3 sequence: CASSSTQRSGETQYF. CDR3 in DNA: TGTGCCAGCAGCTCGACACAGAGAAGCGGAGAGACCCAGTACTTC. Looking up the rest from reference TRBV11-2 and TRBJ2-5 gives the full variable domain: EAGVAQSPRYKIIEKRQSVAFWCNPISGHATLYWYQQILGQGPKLLIQFQNNGVVDDSQLPKDRFSAERLKGVDSTLKIQPAKLEDSAVYLCASSSTQRSGETQYFGPGTRLLVL.

Of note for this clonotype: The junction and the germline gene differ at one end; a read error may be behind it. The CDR3 reads CASSLVLGSATWLAGGNEQFF. DNA for the CDR3: TGCGCCAGCAGCTTGGTCTTGGGTTCCGCTACGTGGCTAGCGGGGGGGAATGAGCAGTTCTTC. The V call is TRBV11-3, the J call TRBJ2-1, with 12 bases matching TRBD2. There are 21 residues in the CDR3. Germline CDR1 and CDR2: SGHNT and YENEEA.